The rows below give T cell receptor beta chains drawn from one sample of a study of human T cells and chemical hapten exposure. TCRdb passed the 5' RACE reads through MiXCR, listing each CDR3 protein once. Of more than 60,000 distinct CDR3 sequences listed, approximately 16% are singletons. The receptor set was obtained from a female donor in good health. The CDR3 runs from the conserved cysteine through the conserved F or W. D genes are given only for firm matches. The size entry is marked missing in some rows and otherwise reads once, few, many or a size class.

d_gene	v_gene	abundance	j_gene	CDR3nt	CDR3aa
.	TRBV4-3	.	TRBJ1-2	TGCGCCAGCAGCCAAGATTCCGGGAGGGCTAACTATGGCTACACCTTC	CASSQDSGRANYGYTF
.	TRBV28	.	TRBJ2-3	TGTGCCAGCAGTATTACAAAACGTGCGCAGTATTTT	CASSITKRAQYF
.	TRBV4-3	.	TRBJ2-1	TGCGCCAGCAGCCAAGAAGTTCTTCGGCAGGGCGCGTACAATGAGCAGTTCTTC	CASSQEVLRQGAYNEQFF
.	TRBV6-5	.	TRBJ2-2	TGTGCCAGCCATGAGGGGGGGGGCCAGAACACCGGGGAGCTGTTTTTT	CASHEGGGQNTGELFF
TRBD1	TRBV4-2	.	TRBJ2-1	TGTGCCAGCAGCCCGCGGGACAGGGGCGCCTACAATGAGCAGTTCTTC	CASSPRDRGAYNEQFF
.	TRBV19	few	TRBJ1-1	TGTGCCAGTAGCCGTTATGGTAACACTGAAGCTTTCTTT	CASSRYGNTEAFF
TRBD2	TRBV20-1	few	TRBJ2-7	TGCAGTGCTAGGGTGACTAGCGGGGGTTACTACGAGCAGTACTTC	CSARVTSGGYYEQYF
.	TRBV11-1	.	TRBJ2-3	TGTGCCAGCAGCGCAGAGGTAGATACGCAGTATTTT	CASSAEVDTQYF
.	TRBV29-1	.	TRBJ1-1	TGCAGCGTTTCGCGTGGGCCGACTGAAGCTTTCTTT	CSVSRGPTEAFF
.	TRBV2	few	TRBJ1-2	TGTGCCAGCACGGTGGGAGAGGTCTATGGCTACACCTTC	CASTVGEVYGYTF
.	TRBV4-1	few	TRBJ1-2	TGCGCCAGCAGCCAAGAACGAGTCTACAGGGTTTCATTCCCCTTTTATGGCTACACCTTC	CASSQERVYRVSFPFYGYTF
TRBD2	TRBV2	few	TRBJ2-5	TGTGCCAGCAGTGCCGGAGCGGGAGGATACCAAGAGACCCAGTACTTC	CASSAGAGGYQETQYF
.	TRBV6-2/TRBV6-3	many	TRBJ1-2	TGTGCCAGCAGTTACCCGGCCGGGGGGGTGCACGGCTACACCTTC	CASSYPAGGVHGYTF
.	TRBV20-1	many	TRBJ1-6	TGCAGTGCTAAGAGATTGAAGGCACCCTCCTATAATTCACCCCTCCACTTT	CSAKRLKAPSYNSPLHF
.	TRBV6-6	few	TRBJ1-1	TGTGCCAGCAACAGACACCCGAACACTGAAGCTTTCTTT	CASNRHPNTEAFF
.	TRBV5-1	.	TRBJ2-2	TGCGCCAGCAGCCCAGTAGCAGGGAACACCGGGGAGCTGTTTTTT	CASSPVAGNTGELFF
.	TRBV6-6	.	TRBJ1-5	TGTGCCAGCAGTTACCGCCCGCTAAAATCCCAGCCCCAGCATTTT	CASSYRPLKSQPQHF
.	TRBV7-7	.	TRBJ2-2	TGTGCTAGCAGCTTGGGTTTGTACACCGGGGAGCTGTTTTTT	CASSLGLYTGELFF
TRBD1	TRBV20-1	many	TRBJ1-1	TGCAGTGCTGGACAGGGAATGAACACTGAAGCTTTCTTT	CSAGQGMNTEAFF
TRBD1	TRBV12-3/TRBV12-4	few	TRBJ2-5	TGTGCCAGCAGCCCGAGACAGGGGGCGGGAGAGACCCAGTACTTC	CASSPRQGAGETQYF
TRBD1	TRBV20-1	.	TRBJ1-2	TGCAGTGGGACAGGGGGGTCGAGCTACACCTTC	CSGTGGSSYTF
.	TRBV9	.	TRBJ1-5	TGTGCCAGCAGCGTAGGTGGCAATAGCAATCAGCCCCAGCATTTT	CASSVGGNSNQPQHF
TRBD2	TRBV5-1	.	TRBJ2-2	TGCGCCAGCTTTCTAGCGGCGAACACCGGGGAGCTGTTTTTT	CASFLAANTGELFF
.	TRBV27	.	TRBJ1-6	TGTGCCAGCAGTCTGAAACCGGGACCTAATTCACCCCTCCACTTT	CASSLKPGPNSPLHF
.	TRBV30	.	TRBJ1-5	TGTGCCTGGAGCGGGGGTCTAAGCGTTCAGCCCCAGCATTTT	CAWSGGLSVQPQHF
TRBD1	TRBV3-1	few	TRBJ1-4	TGTGCCAGCAGCCAAACATCCAGGGGGACGGGTACTAATGAAAAACTGTTTTTT	CASSQTSRGTGTNEKLFF
TRBD2	TRBV6-5	.	TRBJ2-3	TGTGCCAGCAGTTACGGCGGGAGGGGGCCCACAGATACGCAGTATTTT	CASSYGGRGPTDTQYF
TRBD2	TRBV5-4	few	TRBJ2-3	TGTGCCAGCACCCATGCGGCGGGAGGTACGGGGGATACGCAGTATTTT	CASTHAAGGTGDTQYF
.	TRBV7-2	few	TRBJ2-3	TGTGCCAGCAGCCCTTGGACTTTTCCCGGCACAGATACGCAGTATTTT	CASSPWTFPGTDTQYF